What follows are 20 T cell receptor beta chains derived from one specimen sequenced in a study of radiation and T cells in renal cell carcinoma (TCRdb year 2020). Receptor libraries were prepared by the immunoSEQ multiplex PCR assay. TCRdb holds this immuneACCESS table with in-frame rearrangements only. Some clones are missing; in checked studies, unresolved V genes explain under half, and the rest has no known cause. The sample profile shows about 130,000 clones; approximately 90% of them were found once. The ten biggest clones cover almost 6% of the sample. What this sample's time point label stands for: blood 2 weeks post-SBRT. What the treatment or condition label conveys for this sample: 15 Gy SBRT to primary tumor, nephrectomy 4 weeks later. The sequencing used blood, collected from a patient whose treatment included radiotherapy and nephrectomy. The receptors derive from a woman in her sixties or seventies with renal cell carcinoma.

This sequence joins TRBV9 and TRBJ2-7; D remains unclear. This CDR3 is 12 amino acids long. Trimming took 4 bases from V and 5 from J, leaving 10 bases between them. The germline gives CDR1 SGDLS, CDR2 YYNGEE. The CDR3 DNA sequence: TGTGCCAGCAGCTTGAAGGGCCACGAGCAGTACTTC. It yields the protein CASSLKGHEQYF.

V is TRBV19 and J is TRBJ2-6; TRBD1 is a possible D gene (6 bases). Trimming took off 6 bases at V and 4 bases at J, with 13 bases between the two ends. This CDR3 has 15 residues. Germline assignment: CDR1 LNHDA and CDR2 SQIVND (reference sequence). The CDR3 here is CASSVRGSGANVLTF. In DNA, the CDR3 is TGTGCCAGTAGCGTCAGGGGTTCCGGGGCCAACGTCCTGACTTTC.

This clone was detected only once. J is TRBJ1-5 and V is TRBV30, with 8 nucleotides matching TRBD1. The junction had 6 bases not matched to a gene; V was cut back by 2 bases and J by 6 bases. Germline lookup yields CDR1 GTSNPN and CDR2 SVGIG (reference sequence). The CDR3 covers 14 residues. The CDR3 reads CAWSHQGAGQPQHF. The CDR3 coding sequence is TGTGCCTGGAGTCATCAGGGGGCAGGTCAGCCCCAGCATTTT. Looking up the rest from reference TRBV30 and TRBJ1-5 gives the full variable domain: SQTIHQWPATLVQPVGSPLSLECTVEGTSNPNLYWYRQAAGRGLQLLFYSVGIGQISSEVPQNLSASRPQDRQFILSSKKLLLSDSGFYLCAWSHQGAGQPQHFGDGTRLSIL.

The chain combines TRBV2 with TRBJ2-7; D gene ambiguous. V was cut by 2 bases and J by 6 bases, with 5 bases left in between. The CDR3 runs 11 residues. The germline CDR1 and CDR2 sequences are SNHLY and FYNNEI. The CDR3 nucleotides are TGTGCCAGCAGTGAACTTAGCGAGCAGTACTTC. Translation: CASSELSEQYF.

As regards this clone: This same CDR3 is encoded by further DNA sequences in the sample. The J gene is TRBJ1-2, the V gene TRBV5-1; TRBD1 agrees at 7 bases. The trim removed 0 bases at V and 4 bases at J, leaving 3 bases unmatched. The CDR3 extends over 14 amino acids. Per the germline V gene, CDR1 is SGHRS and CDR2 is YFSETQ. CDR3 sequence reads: CASSLGQGGYGYTF. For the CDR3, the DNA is TGCGCCAGCAGCTTGGGACAGGGTGGCTATGGCTACACCTTC.

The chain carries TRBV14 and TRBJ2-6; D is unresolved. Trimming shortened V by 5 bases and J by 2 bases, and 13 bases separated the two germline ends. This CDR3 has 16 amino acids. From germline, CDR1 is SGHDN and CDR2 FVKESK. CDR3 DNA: TGTGCCAGCAGCTGGGGTGAAAGGGCTGGGGCCAACGTCCTGACTTTC. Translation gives CASSWGERAGANVLTF.

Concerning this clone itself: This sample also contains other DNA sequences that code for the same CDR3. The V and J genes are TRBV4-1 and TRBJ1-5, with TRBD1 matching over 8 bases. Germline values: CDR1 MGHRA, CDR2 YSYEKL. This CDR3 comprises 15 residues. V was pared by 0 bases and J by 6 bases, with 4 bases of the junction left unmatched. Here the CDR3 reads CASSQDRTGPQPQHF. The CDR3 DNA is TGCGCCAGCAGCCAAGATCGGACAGGGCCTCAGCCCCAGCATTTT.

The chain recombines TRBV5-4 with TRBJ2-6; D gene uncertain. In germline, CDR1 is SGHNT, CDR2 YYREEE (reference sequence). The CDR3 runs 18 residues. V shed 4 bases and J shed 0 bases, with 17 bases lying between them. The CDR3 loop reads CASSRDSMRSSGANVLTF. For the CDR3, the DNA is TGTGCCAGCAGCCGAGACTCAATGCGGAGCTCTGGGGCCAACGTCCTGACTTTC.

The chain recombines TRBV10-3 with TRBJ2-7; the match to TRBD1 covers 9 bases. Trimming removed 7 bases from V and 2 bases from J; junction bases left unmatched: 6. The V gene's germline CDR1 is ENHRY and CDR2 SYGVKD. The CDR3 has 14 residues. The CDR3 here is CAIMGTGTPYEQYF. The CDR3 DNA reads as TGTGCCATCATGGGGACAGGGACTCCCTACGAGCAGTACTTC.

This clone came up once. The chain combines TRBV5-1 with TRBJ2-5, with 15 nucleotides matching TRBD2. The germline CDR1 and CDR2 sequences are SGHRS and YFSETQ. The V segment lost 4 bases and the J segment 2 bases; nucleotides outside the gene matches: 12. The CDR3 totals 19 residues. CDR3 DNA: TGCGCCAGCAGCCTGGGACTAGCGGGGGGCGAAGTAATTCAAGAGACCCAGTACTTC. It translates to CASSLGLAGGEVIQETQYF.

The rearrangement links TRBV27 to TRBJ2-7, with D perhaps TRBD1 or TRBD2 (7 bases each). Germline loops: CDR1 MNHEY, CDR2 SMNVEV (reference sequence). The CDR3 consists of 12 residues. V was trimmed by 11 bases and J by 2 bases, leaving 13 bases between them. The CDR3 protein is CAPGGTAYEQYF. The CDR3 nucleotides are TGTGCCCCCGGGGGGACAGCCTACGAGCAGTACTTC.

The CDR3 DNA sequence: TGTGCCAGCAGTGAAGTAGGGGGGACTAATGAAAAACTGTTTTTT. Encoded protein: CASSEVGGTNEKLFF. This chain connects TRBV6-1 to TRBJ1-4; TRBD1 might be the D (6 bases). CDR1 and CDR2 (germline): MNHNS, SASEGT. There are 15 residues in the CDR3. Trimming stripped 1 base from V and 2 bases from J, with 8 bases between.

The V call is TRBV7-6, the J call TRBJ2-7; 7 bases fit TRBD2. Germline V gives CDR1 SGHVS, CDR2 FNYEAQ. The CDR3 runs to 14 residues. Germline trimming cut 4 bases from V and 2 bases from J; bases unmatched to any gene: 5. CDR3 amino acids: CASSSGLLTYEQYF. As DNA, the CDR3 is TGTGCCAGCAGCTCGGGACTACTAACCTACGAGCAGTACTTC.

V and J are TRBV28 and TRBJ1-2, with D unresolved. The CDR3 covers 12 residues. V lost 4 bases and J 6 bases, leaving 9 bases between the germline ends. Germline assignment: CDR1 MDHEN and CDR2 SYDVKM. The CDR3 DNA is TGTGCCAGCAGTTCCAAGTGGAATGGCTACACCTTC. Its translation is CASSSKWNGYTF.

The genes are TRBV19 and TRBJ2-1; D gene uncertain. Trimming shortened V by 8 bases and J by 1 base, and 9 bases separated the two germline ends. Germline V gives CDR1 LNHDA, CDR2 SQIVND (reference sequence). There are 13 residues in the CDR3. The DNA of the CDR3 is TGTGCCAGTCCGCCTTGGTCCTACAATGAGCAGTTCTTC. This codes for CASPPWSYNEQFF.

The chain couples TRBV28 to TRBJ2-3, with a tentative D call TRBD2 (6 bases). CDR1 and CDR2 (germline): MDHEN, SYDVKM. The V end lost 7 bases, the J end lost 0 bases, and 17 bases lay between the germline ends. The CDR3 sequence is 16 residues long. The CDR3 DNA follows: TGTGCCAGCAATTCCCTACTAGCAGCTAGCACAGATACGCAGTATTTT. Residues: CASNSLLAASTDTQYF.

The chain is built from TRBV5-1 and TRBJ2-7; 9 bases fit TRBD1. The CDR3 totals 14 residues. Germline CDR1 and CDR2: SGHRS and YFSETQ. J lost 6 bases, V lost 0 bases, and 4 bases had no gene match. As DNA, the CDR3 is TGCGCCAGCAGCTTGGACAGGGGGCAAGGCGAGCAGTACTTC. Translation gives CASSLDRGQGEQYF.

CDR3 in DNA: TGTGCCAGTAAGTGGGGTAATAGCAATCAGCCCCAGCATTTT. This sequence encodes CASKWGNSNQPQHF. The J gene is TRBJ1-5, the V gene TRBV19, with unresolved D. Looked up from germline, CDR1 is LNHDA and CDR2 is SQIVND (reference sequence). Between the trimmed V and J ends, which lost 7 bases and 0 bases, there was a span of 10 bases. The CDR3 has 14 amino acids.

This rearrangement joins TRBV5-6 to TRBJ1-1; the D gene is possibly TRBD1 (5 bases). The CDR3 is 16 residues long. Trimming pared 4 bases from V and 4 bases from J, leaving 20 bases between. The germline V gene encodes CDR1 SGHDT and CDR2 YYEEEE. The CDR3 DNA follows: TGTGCCAGCAGCGAGCACCAGGGATGGTACTTCACTGAAGCTTTCTTT. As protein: CASSEHQGWYFTEAFF. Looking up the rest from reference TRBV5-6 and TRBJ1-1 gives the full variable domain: DAGVTQSPTHLIKTRGQQVTLRCSPKSGHDTVSWYQQALGQGPQFIFQYYEEEERQRGNFPDRFSGHQFPNYSSELNVNALLLGDSALYLCASSEHQGWYFTEAFFGQGTRLTVV.

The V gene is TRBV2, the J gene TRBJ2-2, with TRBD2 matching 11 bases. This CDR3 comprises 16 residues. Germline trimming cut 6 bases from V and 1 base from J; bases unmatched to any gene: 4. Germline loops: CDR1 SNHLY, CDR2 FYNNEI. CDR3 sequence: CASRLTSGGNTGELFF. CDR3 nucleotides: TGTGCCAGCAGACTAACTAGCGGGGGGAACACCGGGGAGCTGTTTTTT.